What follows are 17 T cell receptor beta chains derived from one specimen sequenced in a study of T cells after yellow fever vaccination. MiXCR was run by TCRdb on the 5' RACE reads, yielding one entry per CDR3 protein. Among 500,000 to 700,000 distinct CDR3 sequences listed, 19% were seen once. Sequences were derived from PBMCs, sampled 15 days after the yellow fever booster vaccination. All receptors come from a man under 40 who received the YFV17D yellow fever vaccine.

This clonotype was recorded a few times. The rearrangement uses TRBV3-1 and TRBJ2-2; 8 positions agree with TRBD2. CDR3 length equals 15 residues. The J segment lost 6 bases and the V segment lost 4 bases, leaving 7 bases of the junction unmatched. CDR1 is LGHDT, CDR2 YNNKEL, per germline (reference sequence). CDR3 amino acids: CASSLRLAIAGELFF. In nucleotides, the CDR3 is TGTGCCAGCAGCCTACGACTAGCGATCGCCGGGGAGCTGTTTTTT.

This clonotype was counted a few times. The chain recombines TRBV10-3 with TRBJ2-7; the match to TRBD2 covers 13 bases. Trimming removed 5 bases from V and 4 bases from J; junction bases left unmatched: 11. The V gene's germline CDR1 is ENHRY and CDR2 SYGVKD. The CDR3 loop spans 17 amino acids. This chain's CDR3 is CAISKGLAGPLSYEQYF. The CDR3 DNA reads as TGTGCCATCAGTAAGGGACTAGCGGGACCTCTTTCTTACGAGCAGTACTTC.

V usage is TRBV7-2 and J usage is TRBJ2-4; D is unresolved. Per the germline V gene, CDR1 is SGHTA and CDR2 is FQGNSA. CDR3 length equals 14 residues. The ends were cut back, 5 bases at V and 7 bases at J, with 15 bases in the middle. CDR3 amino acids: CASSPEPSDNIQYF. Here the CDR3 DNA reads TGTGCCAGCAGCCCCGAACCCAGTGATAACATTCAGTACTTC.

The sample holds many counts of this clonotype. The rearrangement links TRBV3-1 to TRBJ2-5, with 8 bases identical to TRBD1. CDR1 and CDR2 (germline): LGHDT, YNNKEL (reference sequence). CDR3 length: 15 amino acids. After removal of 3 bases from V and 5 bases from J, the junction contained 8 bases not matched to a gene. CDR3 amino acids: CASSHGLQGVETQYF. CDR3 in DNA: TGTGCCAGCAGCCATGGCCTACAGGGGGTCGAGACCCAGTACTTC.

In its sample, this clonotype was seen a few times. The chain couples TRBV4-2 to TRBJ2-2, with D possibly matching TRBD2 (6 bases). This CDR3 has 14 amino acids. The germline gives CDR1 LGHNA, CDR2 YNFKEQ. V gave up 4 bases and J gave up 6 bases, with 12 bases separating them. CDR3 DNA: TGTGCCAGCAGCCCCCGCGGAGGGGCCGGGGAGCTGTTTTTT. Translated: CASSPRGGAGELFF.

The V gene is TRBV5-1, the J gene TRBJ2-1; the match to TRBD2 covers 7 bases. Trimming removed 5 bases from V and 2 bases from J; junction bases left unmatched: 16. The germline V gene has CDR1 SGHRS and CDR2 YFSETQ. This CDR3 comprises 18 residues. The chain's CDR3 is CASRAGEMVAFTYNEQFF. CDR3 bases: TGCGCCAGCAGGGCGGGAGAGATGGTTGCTTTTACCTACAATGAGCAGTTCTTC.

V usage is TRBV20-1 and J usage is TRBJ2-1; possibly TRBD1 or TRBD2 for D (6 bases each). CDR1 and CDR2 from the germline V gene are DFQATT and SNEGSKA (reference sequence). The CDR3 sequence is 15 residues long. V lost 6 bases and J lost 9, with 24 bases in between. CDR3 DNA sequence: TGCAGTGCCCCTGTTGGGGGCAGAAGGCGGGGTGAGCAGTTCTTC. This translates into CSAPVGGRRRGEQFF.

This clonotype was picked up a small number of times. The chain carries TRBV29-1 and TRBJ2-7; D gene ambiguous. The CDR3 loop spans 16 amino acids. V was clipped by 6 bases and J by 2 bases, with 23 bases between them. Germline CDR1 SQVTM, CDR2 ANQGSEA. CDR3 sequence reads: CSVYTGLGTYAYEQYF. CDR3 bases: TGCAGCGTATATACCGGGCTGGGCACTTACGCCTACGAGCAGTACTTC.

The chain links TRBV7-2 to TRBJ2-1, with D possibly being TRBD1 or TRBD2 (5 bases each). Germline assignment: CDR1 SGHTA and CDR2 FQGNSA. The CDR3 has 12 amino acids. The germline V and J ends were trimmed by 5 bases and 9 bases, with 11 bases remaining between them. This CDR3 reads CASSTKGTEQFF. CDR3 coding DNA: TGTGCCAGCAGCACCAAGGGGACTGAGCAGTTCTTC.

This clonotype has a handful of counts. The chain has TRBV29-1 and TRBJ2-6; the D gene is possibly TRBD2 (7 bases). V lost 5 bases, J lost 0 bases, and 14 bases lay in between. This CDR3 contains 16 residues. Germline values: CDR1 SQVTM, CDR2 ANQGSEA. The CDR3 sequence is CSVRGDTHSGANVLTF. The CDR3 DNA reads TGCAGCGTTCGGGGGGACACCCACTCTGGGGCCAACGTCCTGACTTTC.

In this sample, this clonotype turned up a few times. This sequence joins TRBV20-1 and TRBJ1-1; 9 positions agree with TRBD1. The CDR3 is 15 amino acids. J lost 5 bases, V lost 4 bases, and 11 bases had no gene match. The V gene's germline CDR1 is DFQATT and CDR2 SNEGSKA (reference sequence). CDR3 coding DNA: TGCAGTGCTAAACCGGGACAGGGCGTTTGGACTGAAGCTTTCTTT. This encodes CSAKPGQGVWTEAFF.

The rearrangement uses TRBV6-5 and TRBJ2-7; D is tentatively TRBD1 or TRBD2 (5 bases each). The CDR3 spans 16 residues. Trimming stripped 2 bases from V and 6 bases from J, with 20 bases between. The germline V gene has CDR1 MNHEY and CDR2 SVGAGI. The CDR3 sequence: CASSYRVSGTRGEQYF. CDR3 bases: TGTGCCAGCAGTTACCGAGTGTCAGGGACGAGGGGCGAGCAGTACTTC.

The CDR3 loop reads CASSFKLAGADTQYF. DNA of the CDR3: TGTGCCAGCAGTTTTAAGTTAGCGGGAGCAGATACGCAGTATTTT. The chain recombines TRBV27 with TRBJ2-3; TRBD2 matches at 9 bases. With 3 bases clipped from V and 4 bases from J, the junction kept 5 bases outside the gene matches. Germline values: CDR1 MNHEY, CDR2 SMNVEV (reference sequence). CDR3 length: 15 amino acids.

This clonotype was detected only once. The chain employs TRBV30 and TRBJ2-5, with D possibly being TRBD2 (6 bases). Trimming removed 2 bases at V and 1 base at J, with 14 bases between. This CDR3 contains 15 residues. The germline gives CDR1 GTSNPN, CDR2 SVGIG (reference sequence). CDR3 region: CAWSRTGLPQETQYF. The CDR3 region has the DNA TGTGCCTGGAGTCGAACAGGACTACCCCAAGAGACCCAGTACTTC.

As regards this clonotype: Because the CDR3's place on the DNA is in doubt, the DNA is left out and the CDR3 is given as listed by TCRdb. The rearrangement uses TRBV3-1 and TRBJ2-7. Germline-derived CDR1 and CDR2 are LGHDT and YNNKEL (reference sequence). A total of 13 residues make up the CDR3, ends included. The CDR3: CASSQKLSWEQYF.

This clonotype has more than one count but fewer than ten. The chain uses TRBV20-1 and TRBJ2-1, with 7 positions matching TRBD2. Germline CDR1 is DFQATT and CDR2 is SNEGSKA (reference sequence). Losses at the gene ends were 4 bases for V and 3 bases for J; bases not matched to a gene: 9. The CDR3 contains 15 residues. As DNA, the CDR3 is TGCAGTGCTACAGCTAGCGGACTAGTCTACAATGAGCAGTTCTTC. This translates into CSATASGLVYNEQFF.

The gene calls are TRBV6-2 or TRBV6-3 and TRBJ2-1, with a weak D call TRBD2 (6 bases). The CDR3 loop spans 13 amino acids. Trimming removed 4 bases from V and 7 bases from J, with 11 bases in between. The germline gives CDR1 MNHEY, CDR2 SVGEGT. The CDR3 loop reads CASSSGTQNEQFF. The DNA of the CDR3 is TGTGCCAGCAGTTCCGGGACTCAGAATGAGCAGTTCTTC.